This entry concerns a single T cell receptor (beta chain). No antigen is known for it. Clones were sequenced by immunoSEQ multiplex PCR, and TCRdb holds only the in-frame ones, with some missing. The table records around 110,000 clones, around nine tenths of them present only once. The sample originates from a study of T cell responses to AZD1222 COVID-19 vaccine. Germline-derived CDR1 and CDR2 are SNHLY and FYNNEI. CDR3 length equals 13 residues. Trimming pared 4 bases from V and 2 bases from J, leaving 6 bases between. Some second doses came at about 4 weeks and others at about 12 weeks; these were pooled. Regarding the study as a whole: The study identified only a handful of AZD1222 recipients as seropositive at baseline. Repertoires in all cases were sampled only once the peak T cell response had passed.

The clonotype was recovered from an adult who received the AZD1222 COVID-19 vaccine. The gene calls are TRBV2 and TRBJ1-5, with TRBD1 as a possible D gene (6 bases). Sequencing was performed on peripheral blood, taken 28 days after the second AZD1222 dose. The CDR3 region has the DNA TGTGCCAGCAGTGGGACAGGCAATCAGCCCCAGCATTTT. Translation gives CASSGTGNQPQHF.